The rows below give T cell receptor beta chains drawn from one sample of a study of cytomegalovirus exposure and HLA in healthy donors. TCRdb's copy holds only in-frame clones and misses some; the assay was immunoSEQ multiplex PCR. In the table there are 150,000 to 200,000 clones, 76% of which are singletons. Sequencing was done on a sample of PBMCs. Receptors originate from a male donor in good health and CMV-seronegative. CDR3s include the opening cysteine and the closing phenylalanine or tryptophan. Fields, in order: D gene, V gene, clone size, J gene, CDR3 DNA, CDR3 protein. D genes are given only for firm matches. Only some rows state a clone size, as once, few, many or a class for expanded clones.

NA,TRBV6-1,NA,TRBJ2-4,TGTGCCAGCAGTGAATTCTCAGGGTCCAGGTCACAGACTCAGTACTTC,CASSEFSGSRSQTQYF
NA,TRBV7-9,NA,TRBJ1-1,TGTGCCAGCAGCCAAGACAGAACTGAAGCTTTCTTT,CASSQDRTEAFF
NA,TRBV5-1,NA,TRBJ2-5,TGCGCCAGCAGCGTCGGTCCCCAAGAGACCCAGTACTTC,CASSVGPQETQYF
TRBD2,TRBV9,NA,TRBJ2-5,TGTGCCAGCAGCGTACTAGCGGGGGCGTCCCAAGAGACCCAGTACTTC,CASSVLAGASQETQYF
NA,TRBV7-2,NA,TRBJ2-7,TGTGCCAGCGCCACCGGACTATCCTACGAGCAGTACTTC,CASATGLSYEQYF
NA,TRBV6-1,NA,TRBJ2-7,TGTGCCAGCAGCATCATTAGCTACGAGCAGTACTTC,CASSIISYEQYF
NA,TRBV19,NA,TRBJ2-7,TGTGCCAGTAGTAACCTGGGACTTGACTACGAGCAGTACTTC,CASSNLGLDYEQYF
TRBD1,TRBV7-8,NA,TRBJ2-7,TGTGCCAGCAGCTTGGGGACAGGCCGAACCTACGAGCAGTACTTC,CASSLGTGRTYEQYF
TRBD1,TRBV5-1,NA,TRBJ1-1,TGCGCCAGTACATCAAACAGGGGGGTGACTGAAGCTTTCTTT,CASTSNRGVTEAFF
TRBD1,TRBV5-1,NA,TRBJ1-2,TGCGCCAGCAGCACAGGGGCACACCGGGACTATGGCTACACCTTC,CASSTGAHRDYGYTF
TRBD1,TRBV11-3,NA,TRBJ2-1,TGTGCCAGCAGCCTCGGGGACAGGGTCTACAATGAGCAGTTCTTC,CASSLGDRVYNEQFF
TRBD2,TRBV5-1,NA,TRBJ2-7,TGCGCCAGCAGCTTAAGGACTAGCGGGATGGTCGAGCAGTACTTC,CASSLRTSGMVEQYF
TRBD2,TRBV29-1,NA,TRBJ2-7,TGCAGCGTTGAAGAGGGTGGGACTAGCGGGAAGGGCAGGCCCTACGAGCAGTACTTC,CSVEEGGTSGKGRPYEQYF
NA,TRBV4-1,NA,TRBJ2-7,TGCGCCAGCAGCCAAGTTTCTCGCGGTCCGGGGTCCTACGAGCAGTACTTC,CASSQVSRGPGSYEQYF
TRBD2,TRBV4-2,NA,TRBJ2-1,TGTGCCAGCAGTCGAAATCGGGCGGGAGCGGGTTACAATGAGCAGTTCTTC,CASSRNRAGAGYNEQFF
TRBD1,TRBV19,NA,TRBJ2-1,TGTGCCAGTCGGACAGGGTCGTGGTACAATGAGCAGTTCTTC,CASRTGSWYNEQFF
NA,TRBV7-6,NA,TRBJ1-1,TGTGCCAGCAGCTCCCTGTTTGGCCAGGGTGTTCTGACTGAAGCTTTCTTT,CASSSLFGQGVLTEAFF
TRBD2,TRBV25-1,NA,TRBJ2-7,TGTGCCAGCAGTGCCCCCGGACTAGCGGGGGGACGATACGAGCAGTACTTC,CASSAPGLAGGRYEQYF
TRBD1,TRBV2,once,TRBJ1-2,TGTGCCAGCAGTGCCCGGGACAGGGATGGCTACACCTTC,CASSARDRDGYTF
TRBD1,TRBV4-1,NA,TRBJ2-5,TGCGCCAGCAGCCAAGATCATACAGGGGTAGAGACCCAGTACTTC,CASSQDHTGVETQYF